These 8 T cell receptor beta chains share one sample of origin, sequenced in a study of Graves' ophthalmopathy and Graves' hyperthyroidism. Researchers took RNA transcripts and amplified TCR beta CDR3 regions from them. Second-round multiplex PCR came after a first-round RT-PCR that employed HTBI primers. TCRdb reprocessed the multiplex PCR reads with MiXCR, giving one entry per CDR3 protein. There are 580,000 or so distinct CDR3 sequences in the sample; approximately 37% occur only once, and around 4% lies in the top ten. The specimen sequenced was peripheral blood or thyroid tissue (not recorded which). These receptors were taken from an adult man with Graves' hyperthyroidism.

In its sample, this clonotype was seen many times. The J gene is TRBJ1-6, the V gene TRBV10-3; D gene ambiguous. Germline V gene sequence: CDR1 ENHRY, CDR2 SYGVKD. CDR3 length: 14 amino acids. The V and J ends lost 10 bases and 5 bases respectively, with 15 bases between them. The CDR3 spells CATRGSGDNSPLHF. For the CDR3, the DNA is TGTGCCACCAGAGGGTCAGGCGATAATTCACCCCTCCACTTT.

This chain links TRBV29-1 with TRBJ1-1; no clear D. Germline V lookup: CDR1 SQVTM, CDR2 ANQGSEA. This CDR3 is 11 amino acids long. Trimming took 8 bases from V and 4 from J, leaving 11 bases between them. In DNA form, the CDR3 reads TGCAGCAGCCCACGGAGCACTGAAGCTTTCTTT. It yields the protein CSSPRSTEAFF.

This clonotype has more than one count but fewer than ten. The CDR3 DNA sequence: TGCGCCAGCAGCCTGGATGGGACAGGGCTCCCGACCCAGTACTTC. Translation: CASSLDGTGLPTQYF. V and J are TRBV5-1 and TRBJ2-5; 9 bases match TRBD1. CDR1 is SGHRS, CDR2 YFSETQ, per germline. V shed 4 bases and J 7 bases; nucleotides not matched to a gene: 11. The CDR3 loop spans 15 amino acids.

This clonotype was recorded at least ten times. In nucleotides, the CDR3 is TGTGCCAGCAGTCGTCTAGCCCCGAACACTGAAGCTTTCTTT. Translation: CASSRLAPNTEAFF. J is TRBJ1-1 and V is TRBV28, with no clear D. The germline V gene encodes CDR1 MDHEN and CDR2 SYDVKM. The CDR3 runs to 14 residues. V was trimmed by 5 bases and J by 1 base, leaving 11 bases between them.

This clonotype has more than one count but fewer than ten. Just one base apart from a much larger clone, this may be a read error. The CDR3 DNA follows: TGTGCCAGCAGTGAAGGGACTAGTTGGACGACCTACGAGCAGTACTTC. Protein product: CASSEGTSWTTYEQYF. The chain combines TRBV2 with TRBJ2-7, with TRBD2 identical over 7 bases. Looked up from germline, CDR1 is SNHLY and CDR2 is FYNNEI. CDR3 length equals 16 residues. With V trimmed by 1 base and J by 2 bases, 8 bases remained unmatched. Full variable domain (missing parts from reference TRBV2 and TRBJ2-7): EPEVTQTPSHQVTQMGQEVILRCVPISNHLYFYWYRQILGQKVEFLVSFYNNEISEKSEIFDDQFSVERPDGSNFTLKIRSTKLEDSAMYFCASSEGTSWTTYEQYFGPGTRLTVT.

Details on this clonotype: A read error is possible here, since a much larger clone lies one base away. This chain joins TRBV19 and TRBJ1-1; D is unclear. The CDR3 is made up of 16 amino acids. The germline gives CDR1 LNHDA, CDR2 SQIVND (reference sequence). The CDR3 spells CASRGSEGAKNTEALF. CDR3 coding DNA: TGTGCCAGTAGAGGTTCGGAGGGCGCCAAAAACACTGAAGCTCTCTTT.

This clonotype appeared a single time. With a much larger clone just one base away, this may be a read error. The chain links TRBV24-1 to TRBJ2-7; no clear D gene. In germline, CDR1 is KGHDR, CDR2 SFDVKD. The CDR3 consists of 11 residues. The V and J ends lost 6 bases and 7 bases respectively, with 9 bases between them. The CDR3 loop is CATSCMDEQYF. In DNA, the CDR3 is TGTGCCACCAGTTGCATGGATGAGCAGTACTTC.

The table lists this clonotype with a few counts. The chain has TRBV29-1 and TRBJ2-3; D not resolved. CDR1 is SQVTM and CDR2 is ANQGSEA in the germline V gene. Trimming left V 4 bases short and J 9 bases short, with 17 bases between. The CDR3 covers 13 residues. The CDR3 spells CSVVRLVTATQYF. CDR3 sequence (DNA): TGCAGCGTTGTTCGGCTAGTCACGGCCACGCAGTATTTT.